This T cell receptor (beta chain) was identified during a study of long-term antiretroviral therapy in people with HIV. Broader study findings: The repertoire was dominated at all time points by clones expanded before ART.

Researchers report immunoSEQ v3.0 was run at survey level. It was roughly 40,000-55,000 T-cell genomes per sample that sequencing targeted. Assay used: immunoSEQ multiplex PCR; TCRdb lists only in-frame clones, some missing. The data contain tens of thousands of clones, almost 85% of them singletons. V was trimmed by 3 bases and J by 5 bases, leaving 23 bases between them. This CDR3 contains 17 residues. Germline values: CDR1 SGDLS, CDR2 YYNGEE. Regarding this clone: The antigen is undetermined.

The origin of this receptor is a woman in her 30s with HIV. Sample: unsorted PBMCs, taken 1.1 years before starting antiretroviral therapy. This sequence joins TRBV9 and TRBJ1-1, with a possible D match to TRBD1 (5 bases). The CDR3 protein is CASSAPGGEDLNTEAFF. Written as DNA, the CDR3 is TGTGCCAGCAGCGCCCCTGGAGGGGAGGACCTAAATACTGAAGCTTTCTTT.